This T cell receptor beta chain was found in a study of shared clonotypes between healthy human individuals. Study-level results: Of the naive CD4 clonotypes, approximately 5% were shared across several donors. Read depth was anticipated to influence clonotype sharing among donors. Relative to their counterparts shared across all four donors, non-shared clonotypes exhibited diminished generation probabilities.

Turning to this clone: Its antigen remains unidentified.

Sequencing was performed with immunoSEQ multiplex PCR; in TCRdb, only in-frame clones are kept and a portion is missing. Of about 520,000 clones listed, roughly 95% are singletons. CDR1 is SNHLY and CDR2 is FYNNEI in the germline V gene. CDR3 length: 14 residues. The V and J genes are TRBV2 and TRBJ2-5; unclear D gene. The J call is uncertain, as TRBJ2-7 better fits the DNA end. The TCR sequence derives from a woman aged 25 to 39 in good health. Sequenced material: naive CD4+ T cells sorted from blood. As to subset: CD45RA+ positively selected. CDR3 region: CASSWLSASYEQYF. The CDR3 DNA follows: TGTGCCAGCAGTTGGCTCTCAGCGTCCTACGAGCAGTACTTC.